This T cell receptor beta chain was found in a study of T cells in Graves' hyperthyroidism and ophthalmopathy. Notes on the study in general: With a median lead of 6.5 months before onset, the model predicted ophthalmopathy.

This clonotype has just a few counts. What it binds is not known. The CDR3 regions of TCR beta were amplified from RNA transcripts. TCR CDR3 underwent first-round RT-PCR with the HTBI primer set. In TCRdb, the multiplex PCR reads were re-called with MiXCR into one record per CDR3 protein. Among roughly 800,000 distinct CDR3 sequences listed, roughly 40% were seen once. Absent ophthalmopathy progression within 18 months defined stable Graves' hyperthyroidism. The study enrolled patients aged 18 to 65 with newly diagnosed hyperthyroidism of under 2 months' duration. PBMCs were sourced from more than 9 ml fresh peripheral blood. Sequencing was performed on blood. This clonotype was obtained from a man between 18 and 29 years old with Graves' hyperthyroidism.

The CDR3 is CASSEGDSSGNTIYF. The CDR3 DNA reads TGTGCCAGCAGCGAGGGGGACAGCTCTGGAAACACCATATATTTT. This chain links TRBV9 with TRBJ1-3; TRBD1 agrees at 7 bases. Germline CDR1 is SGDLS and CDR2 is YYNGEE. Trimming at V came to 3 bases and at J to 0 bases, leaving 3 bases not matched to a gene. The CDR3 consists of 15 residues.